The clone carrying this T cell receptor beta chain has at least ten counts. What it binds is unknown. This sample is part of a study of CD8 T cells in ankylosing spondylitis. The length of the CDR3 is 13 residues. The germline gives CDR1 SGHRS, CDR2 YFSETQ. Trimming took 2 bases from V and 6 from J, leaving 8 bases between them. Overall study findings and caveats: Relatively rare in peripheral blood, disease-linked clones were also CD8+. Characteristic, it appeared, of ankylosing spondylitis blood was a TCR beta motif of roughly eight highly homologous variants. Clones linked to disease were reported to show significant enrichment in matched ankylosing spondylitis synovial fluid.

TCRdb re-called the 5' RACE reads through MiXCR, storing one row per CDR3 protein. Of around 770,000 distinct CDR3 sequences detected, roughly 10% appear once; the ten largest clones hold more than 0.5%. Sequencing input: blood, either unsorted or a sorted T cell fraction (not recorded which). The gene calls are TRBV5-1 and TRBJ1-4; D call uncertain. This TCR derives from a male donor with ankylosing spondylitis. The CDR3 loop reads CASSFIADEKLFF. The CDR3 coding sequence is TGCGCCAGCAGCTTTATAGCGGATGAAAAACTGTTTTTT.